This T cell receptor (beta chain) was captured by sequencing in a study of breast tumors, draining lymph nodes, adjacent tissues. On this clonotype itself: This may come from a read error, since a much larger clone is one base off.

TCRdb ran MiXCR on the multiplex PCR reads and lists one entry per CDR3 protein. The top ten clones hold over 3% of a sample with some 130,000 distinct CDR3 sequences, less than 20% of them seen once. The lymph nodes were axillary draining lymph nodes from breast cancer patients. The ends were cut back, 3 bases at V and 7 bases at J, with 14 bases in the middle. This CDR3 is 14 amino acids long. Germline loops: CDR1 SGHRS, CDR2 YFSETQ. The TCR comes from a female donor with breast cancer. Some clones in this sample may be carry-over from other donors' samples. Sequencing input: axillary lymph node tissue. V gene TRBV5-1 combines with J gene TRBJ2-1, with D maybe TRBD1 (6 bases). Written as DNA, the CDR3 is TGCGCCAGCAGCTCAGTGGCAGGGGTAAATGAGCAGTTCTTC. Protein sequence: CASSSVAGVNEQFF.